One sample yielded the 18 T cell receptor beta chains listed below, sequenced in a study of T cell repertoires in cytomegalovirus infection. TCRdb used MiXCR to reprocess the reads, holding one entry per CDR3 protein. The repertoire includes hundreds of thousands of distinct CDR3 sequences, 15% to 20% of them detected once, and about 11% sits in the top ten. The specimen sequenced was PBMCs. These receptors came from a human donor in good health (CMV status not recorded). Some clones in this sample may be carry-over from other donors' samples.

The chain uses TRBV2 and TRBJ2-5; TRBD2 matches 8 bases. CDR1 SNHLY and CDR2 FYNNEI come from the germline V gene. Trimming took 5 bases from V and 5 from J; bases not matched to a gene: 13. The CDR3 loop spans 16 amino acids. The CDR3 loop reads CASSLHIQRGFETQYF. The CDR3 coding sequence is TGTGCCAGCAGTCTGCACATCCAGCGGGGGTTTGAGACCCAGTACTTC.

This clonotype was recorded at least ten times. The chain combines TRBV6-2 or TRBV6-3 with TRBJ2-7, with 9 nucleotides matching TRBD1. From germline, CDR1 is MNHEY and CDR2 SVGEGT. V trimming: 8 bases; J trimming: 5 bases; junction bases outside the gene matches: 4. This CDR3 region has 12 residues. Here the CDR3 reads CASSGTGNEQYF. DNA for the CDR3: TGTGCCAGCTCCGGGACAGGGAACGAGCAGTACTTC.

This clonotype was detected once. The chain has TRBV5-1 and TRBJ1-2; TRBD1 matches at 8 bases. The CDR3 spans 16 residues. Losses at the gene ends were 4 bases for V and 3 bases for J; bases not matched to a gene: 11. The germline gives CDR1 SGHRS, CDR2 YFSETQ. The CDR3: CASSGDSRTGYYGYTF. CDR3 coding DNA: TGCGCCAGCAGCGGGGACTCCAGGACAGGGTACTATGGCTACACCTTC.

This clonotype has ten or more counts. The genes are TRBV12-3 or TRBV12-4 and TRBJ1-1; 10 nucleotides match TRBD1. V lost 6 bases to trimming and J lost 3 bases; unmatched junction nucleotides: 10. The CDR3 consists of 16 residues. The CDR3 nucleotides read TGTGCCAGCAGGGGACAGGGGATAATTCCCTACACTGAAGCTTTCTTT. Translated, it gives CASRGQGIIPYTEAFF.

The table lists this clonotype with a few counts. This sequence joins TRBV4-2 and TRBJ2-7; TRBD2 matches at 8 bases. This CDR3 has 15 amino acids. Trimming took 0 bases from V and 3 from J; bases not matched to a gene: 4. Germline assignment: CDR1 LGHNA and CDR2 YNFKEQ. In DNA, the CDR3 is TGTGCCAGCAGCCAAGACGCGGGGGGCAGCTACGAGCAGTACTTC. Translation: CASSQDAGGSYEQYF.

This clonotype was recorded at least ten times. The chain combines TRBV7-9 with TRBJ1-1, with TRBD1 as a possible D gene (6 bases). Germline values: CDR1 SEHNR, CDR2 FQNEAQ (reference sequence). V was pared by 2 bases and J by 8 bases, with 12 bases between. This CDR3 comprises 13 residues. The DNA for the CDR3 is TGTGCCAGCAGCTTACGGGGGCAGGCGGAAGCTTTCTTT. As protein: CASSLRGQAEAFF.

The table lists this clonotype with a few counts. The V and J genes are TRBV12-3 or TRBV12-4 and TRBJ2-7; D perhaps matches TRBD1 (5 bases). CDR3 size: 14 residues. V dropped 8 bases and J dropped 2 bases, with 16 bases sitting between them. CDR3 sequence (DNA): TGTGCCAGCGGGCCTTACAGGTCCCCCTACGAGCAGTACTTC. It yields the protein CASGPYRSPYEQYF.

The chain carries TRBV7-9 and TRBJ2-5, with D uncertain. Per germline, CDR1 SEHNR and CDR2 FQNEAQ (reference sequence). The V end was cut by 3 bases, the J end by 2 bases, with 7 bases between. CDR3 length: 13 residues. The CDR3 protein is CASSFSSQETQYF. CDR3 DNA: TGTGCCAGCAGCTTCAGCAGTCAAGAGACCCAGTACTTC.

V usage is TRBV28 and J usage is TRBJ2-7, with D perhaps matching TRBD1 (5 bases). The CDR3 runs 12 residues. Germline V gene data show CDR1 as MDHEN and CDR2 as SYDVKM. Trimming took 2 bases from V and 9 from J, leaving 11 bases between them. This CDR3 is CASSLRQGAQYF. The CDR3 bases are TGTGCCAGCAGTTTACGGCAGGGTGCGCAGTACTTC.

In this sample, this clonotype turned up a few times. J is TRBJ1-5 and V is TRBV2; 9 bases fit TRBD1. The germline gives CDR1 SNHLY, CDR2 FYNNEI. This CDR3 comprises 14 residues. J gave up 2 bases and V 6 bases, and 2 bases lay outside the gene matches. CDR3 coding DNA: TGTGCCAGCAGACAGGGGGCTGGCAATCAGCCCCAGCATTTT. Translating gives CASRQGAGNQPQHF. Full variable domain (outside the CDR3, taken from reference TRBV2 and TRBJ1-5): EPEVTQTPSHQVTQMGQEVILRCVPISNHLYFYWYRQILGQKVEFLVSFYNNEISEKSEIFDDQFSVERPDGSNFTLKIRSTKLEDSAMYFCASRQGAGNQPQHFGDGTRLSIL.

This clonotype was detected ten times or more. The chain couples TRBV7-9 to TRBJ1-1; the D gene is possibly TRBD1 (5 bases). Deletions cut 2 bases from V and 0 bases from J, with 7 bases between. Germline CDR1 and CDR2: SEHNR and FQNEAQ (reference sequence). The CDR3 covers 14 residues. CDR3 nucleotide sequence: TGTGCCAGCAGCTTACGACAGCTGAACACTGAAGCTTTCTTT. It specifies CASSLRQLNTEAFF.

This clonotype was counted a few times. The chain has TRBV7-2 and TRBJ2-2; tentatively, D is TRBD1 (6 bases). V dropped 2 bases and J dropped 0 bases, with 10 bases sitting between them. CDR1 and CDR2 from the germline V gene are SGHTA and FQGNSA. The CDR3 has 16 amino acids. CDR3 sequence: CASSLWAGANTGELFF. DNA of the CDR3: TGTGCCAGCAGCTTATGGGCAGGGGCGAACACCGGGGAGCTGTTTTTT.

This clonotype came up many times. The chain is built from TRBV7-8 and TRBJ2-5; 9 bases agree with TRBD2. The V gene's germline CDR1 is SGHVS and CDR2 FQNEAQ. This CDR3 is 16 amino acids long. V shed 5 bases and J 5 bases; nucleotides not matched to a gene: 12. The CDR3 is CASSPPGLAGKETQYF. In DNA form, the CDR3 reads TGTGCCAGCAGCCCCCCCGGGCTAGCGGGGAAGGAGACCCAGTACTTC. Complete variable domain (other parts from reference TRBV7-8 and TRBJ2-5): GAGVSQSPRYKVAKRGQDVALRCDPISGHVSLFWYQQALGQGPEFLTYFQNEAQLDKSGLPSDRFFAERPEGSVSTLKIQRTQQEDSAVYLCASSPPGLAGKETQYFGPGTRLLVL.

This clonotype was observed a handful of times. V and J are TRBV5-4 and TRBJ2-3; the D is unclear. Germline CDR1 and CDR2: SGHNT and YYREEE (reference sequence). Between the trimmed V and J ends, which lost 0 bases and 6 bases, there was a span of 17 bases. The CDR3 is 16 amino acids. The CDR3 here is CASSLGGRPPQDTQYF. The DNA for the CDR3 is TGTGCCAGCAGCTTGGGTGGGCGCCCACCCCAGGATACGCAGTATTTT.

This chain links TRBV20-1 with TRBJ2-3; 11 bases are a match to TRBD2. Trimming took 3 bases from V and 3 from J; bases not matched to a gene: 8. The CDR3 has 16 amino acids. CDR1 is DFQATT, CDR2 SNEGSKA, per germline (reference sequence). CDR3 protein: CSASRVLAGGTDTQYF. The CDR3, as DNA: TGCAGTGCTAGTAGGGTGCTAGCGGGGGGTACAGATACGCAGTATTTT.

This chain joins TRBV19 and TRBJ2-1; 7 nucleotides line up with TRBD2. Germline assignment: CDR1 LNHDA and CDR2 SQIVND (reference sequence). The CDR3 has 13 amino acids. J was trimmed by 7 bases and V by 3 bases; bases with no gene match: 3. In DNA form, the CDR3 reads TGTGCCAGTAGTATCGACGGGGGGAATGAGCAGTTCTTC. It encodes CASSIDGGNEQFF.

This clonotype occurred many times. The chain has TRBV7-2 and TRBJ2-3, with 7 bases aligning to TRBD1. Germline-derived CDR1 and CDR2 are SGHTA and FQGNSA. CDR3 size: 14 residues. V was pared by 6 bases and J by 7 bases, with 10 bases of the junction left unmatched. The CDR3 protein is CASRFGTETHTQYF. The DNA of the CDR3 is TGTGCCAGCAGGTTCGGGACAGAAACTCATACGCAGTATTTT.

This clonotype has a count of ten or more. The genes are TRBV6-5 and TRBJ1-6; tentatively, D is TRBD1 (6 bases). Trimming took off 5 bases at V and 6 bases at J, with 17 bases between the two ends. The germline V gene has CDR1 MNHEY and CDR2 SVGAGI. The CDR3 is made up of 16 amino acids. Here the CDR3 reads CASSGAGGAPNSPLHF. The DNA for the CDR3 is TGTGCCAGCAGTGGCGCGGGGGGGGCACCTAATTCACCCCTCCACTTT.